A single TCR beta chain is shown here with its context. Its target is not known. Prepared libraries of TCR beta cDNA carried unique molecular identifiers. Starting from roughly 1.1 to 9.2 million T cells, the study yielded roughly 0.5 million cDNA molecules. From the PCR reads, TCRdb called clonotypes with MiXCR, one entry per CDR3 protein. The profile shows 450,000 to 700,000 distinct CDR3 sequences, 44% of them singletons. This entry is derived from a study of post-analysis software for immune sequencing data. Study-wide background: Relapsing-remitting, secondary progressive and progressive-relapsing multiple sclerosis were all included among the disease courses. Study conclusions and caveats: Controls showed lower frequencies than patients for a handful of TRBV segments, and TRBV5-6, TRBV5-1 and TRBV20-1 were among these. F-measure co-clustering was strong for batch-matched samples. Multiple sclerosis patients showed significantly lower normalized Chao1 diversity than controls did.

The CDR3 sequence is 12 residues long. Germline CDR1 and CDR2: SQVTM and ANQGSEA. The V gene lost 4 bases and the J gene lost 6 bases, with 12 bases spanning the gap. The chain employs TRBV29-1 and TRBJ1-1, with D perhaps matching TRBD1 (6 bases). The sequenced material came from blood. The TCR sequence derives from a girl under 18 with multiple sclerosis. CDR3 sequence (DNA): TGCAGCGTTGGATCAGGGGCATCTGAAGCTTTCTTT. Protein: CSVGSGASEAFF.